The sequence of this TCR beta chain was determined in a study of cytomegalovirus exposure and HLA in healthy donors. A multiplex PCR was run with 60 Vbeta primers and 13 Jbeta primers. Profiled with immunoSEQ multiplex PCR; TCRdb holds only in-frame clones, not every one. This sample has approximately 38,000 clones; around three fifths occur once, and the top ten carry less than 20%. This CDR3 region has 17 residues. J gave up 2 bases and V 0 bases, and 10 bases lay outside the gene matches. The germline V gene encodes CDR1 ENHRY and CDR2 SYGVKD. This clone was counted only a few times. Input material: PBMCs. This chain uses TRBV10-3 with TRBJ2-7, with TRBD1 matching 7 bases. The TCR originated in a man in his forties or fifties in good health and CMV-seropositive. CDR3: CAISESYWDRATYEQYF. CDR3 nucleotides: TGTGCCATCAGTGAGTCTTACTGGGACAGAGCCACCTACGAGCAGTACTTC.